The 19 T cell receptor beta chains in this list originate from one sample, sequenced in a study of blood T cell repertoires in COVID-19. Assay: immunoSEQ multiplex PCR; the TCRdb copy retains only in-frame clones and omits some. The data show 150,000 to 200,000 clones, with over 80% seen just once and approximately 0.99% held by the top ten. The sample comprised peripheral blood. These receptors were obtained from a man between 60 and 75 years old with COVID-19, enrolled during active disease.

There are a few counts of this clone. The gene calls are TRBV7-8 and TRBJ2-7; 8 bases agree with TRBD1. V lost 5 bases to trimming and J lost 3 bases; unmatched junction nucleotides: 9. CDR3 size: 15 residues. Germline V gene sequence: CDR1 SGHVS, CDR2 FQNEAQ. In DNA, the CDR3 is TGTGCCAGCAGCCCTCCTGACAGGGGATACTACGAGCAGTACTTC. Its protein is CASSPPDRGYYEQYF.

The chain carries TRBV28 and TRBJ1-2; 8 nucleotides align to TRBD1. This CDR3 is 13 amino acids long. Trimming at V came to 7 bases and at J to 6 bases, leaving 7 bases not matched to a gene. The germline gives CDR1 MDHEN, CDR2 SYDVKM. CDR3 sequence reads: CASNGQGPDGYTF. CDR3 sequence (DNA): TGTGCCAGCAATGGACAGGGCCCTGATGGCTACACCTTC.

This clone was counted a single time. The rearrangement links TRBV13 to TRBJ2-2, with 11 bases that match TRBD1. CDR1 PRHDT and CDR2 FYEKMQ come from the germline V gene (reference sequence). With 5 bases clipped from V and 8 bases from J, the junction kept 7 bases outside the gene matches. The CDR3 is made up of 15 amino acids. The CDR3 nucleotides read TGTGCCAGCAGCCTGGACAGGGGGCGATCGGGGGAGCTGTTTTTT. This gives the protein CASSLDRGRSGELFF.

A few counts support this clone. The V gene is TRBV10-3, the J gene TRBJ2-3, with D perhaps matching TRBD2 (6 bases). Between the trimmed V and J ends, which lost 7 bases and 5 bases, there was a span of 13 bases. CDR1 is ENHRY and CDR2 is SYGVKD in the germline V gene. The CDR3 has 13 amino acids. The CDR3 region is CAITDGGQDTQYF. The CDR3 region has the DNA TGTGCCATCACTGACGGGGGTCAAGATACGCAGTATTTT.

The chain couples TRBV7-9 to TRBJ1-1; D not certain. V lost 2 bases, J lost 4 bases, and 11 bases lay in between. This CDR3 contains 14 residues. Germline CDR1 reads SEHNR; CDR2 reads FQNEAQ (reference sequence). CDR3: CASSLSISRTEAFF. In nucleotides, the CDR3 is TGTGCCAGCAGCTTAAGCATCTCCCGCACTGAAGCTTTCTTT.

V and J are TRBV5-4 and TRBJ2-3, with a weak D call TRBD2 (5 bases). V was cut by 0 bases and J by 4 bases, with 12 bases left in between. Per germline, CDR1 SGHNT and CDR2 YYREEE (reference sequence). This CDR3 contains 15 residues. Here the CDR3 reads CASSLELLGADTQYF. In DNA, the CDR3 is TGTGCCAGCAGCTTGGAGCTGCTCGGGGCAGATACGCAGTATTTT.

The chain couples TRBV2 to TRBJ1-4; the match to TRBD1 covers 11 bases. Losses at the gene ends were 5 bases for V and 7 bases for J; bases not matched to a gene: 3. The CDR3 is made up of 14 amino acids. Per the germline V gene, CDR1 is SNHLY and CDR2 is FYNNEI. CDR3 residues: CASSRDRGTEKLFF. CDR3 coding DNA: TGTGCCAGCAGTCGGGACAGGGGGACTGAAAAACTGTTTTTT.

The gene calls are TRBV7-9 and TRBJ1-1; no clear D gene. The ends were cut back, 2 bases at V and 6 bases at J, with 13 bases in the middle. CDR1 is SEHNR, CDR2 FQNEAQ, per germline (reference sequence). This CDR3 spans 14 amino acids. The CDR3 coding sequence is TGTGCCAGCAGCTTACGTAGAGAAGTCGCTGAAGCTTTCTTT. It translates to CASSLRREVAEAFF.

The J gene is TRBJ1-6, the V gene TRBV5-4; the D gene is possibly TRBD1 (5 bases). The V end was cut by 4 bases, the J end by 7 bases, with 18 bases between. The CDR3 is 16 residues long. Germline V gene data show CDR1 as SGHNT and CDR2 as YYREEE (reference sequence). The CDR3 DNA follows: TGTGCCAGCAGCCGTCGGGGCGGGGGTCGGAATTCACCCCTCCACTTT. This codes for CASSRRGGGRNSPLHF.

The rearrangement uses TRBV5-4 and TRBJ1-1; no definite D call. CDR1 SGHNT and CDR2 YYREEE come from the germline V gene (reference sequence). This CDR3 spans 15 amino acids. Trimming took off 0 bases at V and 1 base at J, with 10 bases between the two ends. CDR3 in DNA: TGTGCCAGCAGCTTGGTGAGGCAGACGAACACTGAAGCTTTCTTT. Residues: CASSLVRQTNTEAFF.

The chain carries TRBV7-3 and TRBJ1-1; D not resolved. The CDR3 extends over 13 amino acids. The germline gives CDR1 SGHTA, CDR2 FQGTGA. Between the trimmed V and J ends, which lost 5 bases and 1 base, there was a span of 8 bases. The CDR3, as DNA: TGTGCCAGCAGCCGCGGAGGGAACACTGAAGCTTTCTTT. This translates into CASSRGGNTEAFF.

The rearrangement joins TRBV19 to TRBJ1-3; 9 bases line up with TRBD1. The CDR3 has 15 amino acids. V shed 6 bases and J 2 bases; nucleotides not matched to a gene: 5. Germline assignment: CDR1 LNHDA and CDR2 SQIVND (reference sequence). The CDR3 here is CASRDGTGPGNTIYF. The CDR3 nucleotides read TGTGCCAGTAGGGACGGGACAGGGCCTGGAAACACCATATATTTT. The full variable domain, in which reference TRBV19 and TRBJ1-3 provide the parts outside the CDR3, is DGGITQSPKYLFRKEGQNVTLSCEQNLNHDAMYWYRQDPGQGLRLIYYSQIVNDFQKGDIAEGYSVSREKKESFPLTVTSAQKNPTAFYLCASRDGTGPGNTIYFGEGSWLTVV.

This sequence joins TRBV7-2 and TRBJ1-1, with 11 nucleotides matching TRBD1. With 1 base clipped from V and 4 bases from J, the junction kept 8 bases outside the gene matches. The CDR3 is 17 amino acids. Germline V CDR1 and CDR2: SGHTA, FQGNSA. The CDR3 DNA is TGTGCCAGCAGCTTAGTGGGGACAGGGGGAGGGGGCACTGAAGCTTTCTTT. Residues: CASSLVGTGGGGTEAFF.

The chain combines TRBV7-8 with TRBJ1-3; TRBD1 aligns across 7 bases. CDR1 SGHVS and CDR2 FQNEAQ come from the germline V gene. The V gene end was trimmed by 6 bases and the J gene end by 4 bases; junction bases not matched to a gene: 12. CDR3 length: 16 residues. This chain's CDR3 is CASSLRPGTVGNTIYF. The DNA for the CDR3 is TGTGCCAGCAGTCTTCGACCTGGGACAGTCGGAAACACCATATATTTT.

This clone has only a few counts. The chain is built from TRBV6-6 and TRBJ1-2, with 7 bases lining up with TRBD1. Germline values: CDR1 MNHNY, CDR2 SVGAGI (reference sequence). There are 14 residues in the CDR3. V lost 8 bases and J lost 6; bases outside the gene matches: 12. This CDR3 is CASLLTDREHGYTF. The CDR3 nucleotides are TGTGCCAGCCTCTTGACCGACAGGGAGCATGGCTACACCTTC.

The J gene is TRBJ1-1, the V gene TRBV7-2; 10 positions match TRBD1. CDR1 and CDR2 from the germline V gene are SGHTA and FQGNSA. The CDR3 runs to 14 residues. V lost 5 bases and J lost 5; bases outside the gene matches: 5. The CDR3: CASSTGTGETEAFF. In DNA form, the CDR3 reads TGTGCCAGCAGCACCGGGACAGGGGAGACTGAAGCTTTCTTT.

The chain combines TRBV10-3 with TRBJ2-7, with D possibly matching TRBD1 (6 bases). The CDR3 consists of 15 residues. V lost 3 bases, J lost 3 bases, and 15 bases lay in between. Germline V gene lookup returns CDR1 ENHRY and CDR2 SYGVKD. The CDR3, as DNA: TGTGCCATCAGTGATTCGGCGAGACAGGACTACGAGCAGTACTTC. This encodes CAISDSARQDYEQYF.

CDR3 sequence: CASSLGGSHTGELFF. The DNA for the CDR3 is TGTGCCAGCTCCTTAGGAGGATCCCACACCGGGGAGCTGTTTTTT. The J gene is TRBJ2-2, the V gene TRBV2; TRBD2 is a possible D gene (5 bases). The CDR3 extends over 15 amino acids. V lost 8 bases, J lost 3 bases, and 16 bases lay in between. Per germline, CDR1 SNHLY and CDR2 FYNNEI.

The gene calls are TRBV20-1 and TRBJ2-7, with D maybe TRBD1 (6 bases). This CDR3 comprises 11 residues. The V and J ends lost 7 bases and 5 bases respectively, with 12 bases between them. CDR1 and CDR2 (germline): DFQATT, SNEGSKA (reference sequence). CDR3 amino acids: CSGGQGNEQYF. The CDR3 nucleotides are TGCAGTGGCGGGCAGGGGAACGAGCAGTACTTC.